A single sample is the source of the 6 T cell receptor beta chains below, sequenced in a study of blood T cell repertoires in COVID-19. Sequencing used immunoSEQ multiplex PCR; TCRdb keeps in-frame clones, though not all of them. The sample holds approximately 280,000 clones, 65% to 90% seen once. Specimen: peripheral blood. The receptors shown here come from a man aged 45-60 years with active or convalescent COVID-19.

The chain carries TRBV30 and TRBJ1-1; 7 positions match TRBD1. V shed 3 bases and J 4 bases; nucleotides not matched to a gene: 11. The germline gives CDR1 GTSNPN, CDR2 SVGIG (reference sequence). The CDR3 totals 15 residues. For the CDR3, the DNA is TGTGCCTGGAGCGGAGACAGGGATTGGACCACTGAAGCTTTCTTT. Its protein product is CAWSGDRDWTTEAFF.

V gene TRBV28 combines with J gene TRBJ1-1; D not resolved. In germline, CDR1 is MDHEN, CDR2 SYDVKM. The CDR3 is 13 residues long. Trimming pared 3 bases from V and 10 bases from J, leaving 15 bases between. The CDR3 region is CASSLKVYSSAFF. The CDR3 coding sequence is TGTGCCAGCAGTTTGAAAGTATACAGCTCAGCTTTCTTT.

This chain's CDR3 is CASSATAGQGSGYTF. The CDR3 coding sequence is TGTGCCAGCTCAGCAACGGCGGGACAGGGGTCTGGCTACACCTTC. V gene TRBV18 combines with J gene TRBJ1-2; 10 bases are a match to TRBD1. Per germline, CDR1 KGHSH and CDR2 LQKENI. CDR3 length: 15 residues. Trimming removed 5 bases from V and 7 bases from J; junction bases left unmatched: 10. Filled out from reference TRBV18 and TRBJ1-2, the complete variable domain reads NAGVMQNPRHLVRRRGQEARLRCSPMKGHSHVYWYRQLPEEGLKFMVYLQKENIIDESGMPKERFSAEFPKEGPSILRIQQVVRGDSAAYFCASSATAGQGSGYTFGSGTRLTVV.

The rearrangement joins TRBV11-2 to TRBJ2-5; TRBD2 matches at 8 bases. Per the germline V gene, CDR1 is SGHAT and CDR2 is FQNNGV. The V segment lost 1 base and the J segment 5 bases; nucleotides outside the gene matches: 9. The CDR3 is 16 residues long. The CDR3 region has the DNA TGTGCCAGCAGCTTAGTTTTACGGGAGGGCCTCGAGACCCAGTACTTC. As protein: CASSLVLREGLETQYF.

CDR3 loop: CASSLLGGDGYTF. DNA for the CDR3: TGTGCCAGCAGCTTATTAGGGGGAGACGGCTACACCTTC. This chain connects TRBV7-3 to TRBJ1-2, with D perhaps TRBD1 (6 bases). This CDR3 has 13 amino acids. Deletions cut 2 bases from V and 8 bases from J, with 12 bases between. The germline gives CDR1 SGHTA, CDR2 FQGTGA. The whole variable domain, filled in from reference TRBV7-3 and TRBJ1-2, reads GAGVSQTPSNKVTEKGKYVELRCDPISGHTALYWYRQSLGQGPEFLIYFQGTGAADDSGLPNDRFFAVRPEGSVSTLKIQRTERGDSAVYLCASSLLGGDGYTFGSGTRLTVV.

The chain combines TRBV7-2 with TRBJ2-7, with D possibly matching TRBD1 (6 bases). The V gene lost 4 bases and the J gene lost 3 bases, with 13 bases spanning the gap. CDR1 and CDR2 from the germline V gene are SGHTA and FQGNSA. This CDR3 spans 14 amino acids. This chain's CDR3 is CASSSTRGLYEQYF. CDR3 coding DNA: TGTGCCAGCAGCTCAACCAGGGGCCTCTACGAGCAGTACTTC.